This T cell receptor beta chain was sequenced during a study of T cell responses to AZD1222 COVID-19 vaccine. The method was immunoSEQ multiplex PCR; TCRdb's version includes in-frame clones alone and lacks a portion of them. Among under 300,000 clones listed, roughly 93% were seen once. Turning to this clone: What it binds is not known.

Study-level results: Reports indicate that nearly half of spike-specific TCRs are directed at unmutated variant regions. Donors were chiefly white British, with a greater number of females, and clonal diversity was perhaps underestimated. Baseline seropositivity occurred in only 5 to 7 AZD1222 recipients.

The germline V gene has CDR1 MNHEY and CDR2 SMNVEV (reference sequence). This CDR3 spans 14 amino acids. Trimming at V came to 5 bases and at J to 4 bases, leaving 7 bases not matched to a gene. The receptor's source is an adult in good health. The source material was peripheral blood, sampled on day 0 of AZD1222 vaccination. The chain uses TRBV27 and TRBJ2-7; 8 bases align to TRBD1. In DNA, the CDR3 is TGTGCCAGCAGTCCCGGACAGGGAAAGTACGAGCAGTACTTC. Translation: CASSPGQGKYEQYF.